The clone carrying this T cell receptor beta chain was found a few times. The record originates from a study of regulatory T cells in long-lasting Graves disease. Time point denoted: newly diagnosed GD, antithyroid drugs for less than 3 months. Construction of the TCR library relied on RNA isolated from PBMCs. CDR3-region Arm-PCR and iRepertoire HTBI primers produced the TCR beta libraries. MiXCR, applied by TCRdb to the multiplex PCR reads, yields one record per CDR3 protein. Among 500,000 or so distinct CDR3 sequences listed, 15% to 20% were seen once. The same sample was also used in a study of T cells in Graves' hyperthyroidism and ophthalmopathy.

The receptor was isolated from a man aged 40-55 years with Graves disease. The sequencing used peripheral blood mononuclear cells (PBMCs), collected at new diagnosis, from a patient treated with antithyroid drugs.

The CDR3 nucleotides read TGTGCCAGTAGTCAGGGGACATCCAAGACCCCTTACGAGCAGTACTTC. Translating gives CASSQGTSKTPYEQYF. The chain employs TRBV19 and TRBJ2-7, with a tentative D call TRBD1 (6 bases). The CDR3 consists of 16 residues. Germline CDR1 and CDR2: LNHDA and SQIVND (reference sequence). V lost 5 bases, J lost 4 bases, and 21 bases lay in between.